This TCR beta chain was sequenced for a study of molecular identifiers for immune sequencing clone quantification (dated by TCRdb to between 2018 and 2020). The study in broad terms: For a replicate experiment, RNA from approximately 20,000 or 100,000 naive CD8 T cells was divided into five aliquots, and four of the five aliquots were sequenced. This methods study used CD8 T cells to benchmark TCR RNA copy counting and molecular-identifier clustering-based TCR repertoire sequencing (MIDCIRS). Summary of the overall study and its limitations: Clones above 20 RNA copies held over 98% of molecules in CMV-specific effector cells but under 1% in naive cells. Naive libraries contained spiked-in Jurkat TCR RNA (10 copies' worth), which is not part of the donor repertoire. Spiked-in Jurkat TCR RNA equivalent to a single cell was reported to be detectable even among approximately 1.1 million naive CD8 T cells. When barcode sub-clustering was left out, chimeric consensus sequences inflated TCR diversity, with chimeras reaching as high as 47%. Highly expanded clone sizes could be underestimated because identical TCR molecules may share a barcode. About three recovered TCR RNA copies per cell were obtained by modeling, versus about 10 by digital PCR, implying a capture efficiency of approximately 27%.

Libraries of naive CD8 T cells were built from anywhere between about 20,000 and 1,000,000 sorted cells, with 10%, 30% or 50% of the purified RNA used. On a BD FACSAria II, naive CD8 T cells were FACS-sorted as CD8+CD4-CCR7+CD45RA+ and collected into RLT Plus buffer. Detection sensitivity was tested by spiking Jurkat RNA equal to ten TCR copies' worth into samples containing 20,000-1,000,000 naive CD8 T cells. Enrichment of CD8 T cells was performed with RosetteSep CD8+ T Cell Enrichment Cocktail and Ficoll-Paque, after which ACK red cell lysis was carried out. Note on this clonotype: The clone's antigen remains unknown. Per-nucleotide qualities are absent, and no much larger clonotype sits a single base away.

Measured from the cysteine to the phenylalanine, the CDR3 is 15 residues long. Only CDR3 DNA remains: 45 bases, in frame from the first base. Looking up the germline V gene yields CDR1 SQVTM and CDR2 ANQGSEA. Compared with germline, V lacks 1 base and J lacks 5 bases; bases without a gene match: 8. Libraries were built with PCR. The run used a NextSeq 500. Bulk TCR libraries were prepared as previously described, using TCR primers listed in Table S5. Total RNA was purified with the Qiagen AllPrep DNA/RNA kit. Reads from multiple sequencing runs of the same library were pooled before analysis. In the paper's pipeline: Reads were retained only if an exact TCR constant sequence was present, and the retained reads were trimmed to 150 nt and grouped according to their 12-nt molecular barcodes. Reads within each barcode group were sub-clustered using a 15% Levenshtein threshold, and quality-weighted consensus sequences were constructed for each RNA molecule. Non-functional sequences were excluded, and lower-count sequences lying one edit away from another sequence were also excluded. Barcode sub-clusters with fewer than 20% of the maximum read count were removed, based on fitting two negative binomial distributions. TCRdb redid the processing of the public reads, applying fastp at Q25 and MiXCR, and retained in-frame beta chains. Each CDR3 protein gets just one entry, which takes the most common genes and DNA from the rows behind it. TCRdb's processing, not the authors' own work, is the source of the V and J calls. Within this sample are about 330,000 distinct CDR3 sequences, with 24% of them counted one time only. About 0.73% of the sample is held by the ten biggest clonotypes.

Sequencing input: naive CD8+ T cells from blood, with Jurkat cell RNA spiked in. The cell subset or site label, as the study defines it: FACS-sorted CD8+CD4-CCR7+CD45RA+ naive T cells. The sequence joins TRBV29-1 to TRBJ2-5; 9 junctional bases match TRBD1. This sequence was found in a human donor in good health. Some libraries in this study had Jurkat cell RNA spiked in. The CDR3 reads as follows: CSVEVPQGARETQYF. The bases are TGCAGCGTTGAAGTCCCACAGGGGGCGCGGGAGACCCAGTACTTC. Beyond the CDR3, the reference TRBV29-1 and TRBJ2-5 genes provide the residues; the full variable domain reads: SAVISQKPSRDICQRGTSLTIQCQVDSQVTMMFWYRQQPGQSLTLIATANQGSEATYESGFVIDKFPISRPNLTFSTLTVSNMSPEDSSIYLCSVEVPQGARETQYFGPGTRLLVL.